This T cell receptor beta chain appears in the sequencing data of a study of OX40 agonist ivuxolimab in advanced cancers. CDR1 GTSNPN and CDR2 SVGIG come from the germline V gene (reference sequence). J lost 2 bases, V lost 8 bases, and 8 bases had no gene match. The CDR3 is made up of 13 amino acids. Study conclusions and caveats: Patients with a partial response at 0.1-3.0 mg/kg had among the lowest clonal expansion. Averaging showed that CD8+ T cells had more expanded clones than CD4+ did.

Remarks on this clone: The antigen is not known.

TCRdb keeps only in-frame clones here, not all; method: immunoSEQ multiplex PCR. Of approximately 45,000 clones listed, roughly 88% were seen once; the top ten hold less than 20%. The sequence derives from an adult with an advanced solid tumor such as melanoma, head and neck, liver or kidney cancer. The material was CD4+ or CD8+ T cells sorted from blood, obtained in a trial of the OX40 agonist ivuxolimab. The V and J genes are TRBV30 and TRBJ1-2, with 7 nucleotides matching TRBD1. The CDR3 DNA is TGTGCCACTTCGGACAGGACCAACTATGGCTACACCTTC. Translating gives CATSDRTNYGYTF.